The 27 T cell receptor beta chains in this list originate from one sample, sequenced in a study of CD8+ T cells in alopecia areata. Stated treatment: oral pan-JAK inhibitor, 5-10 mg twice daily. After isolation, RNA underwent reverse transcription to generate cDNA as the sequencing template. Clones were read by immunoSEQ multiplex PCR, and TCRdb kept only the in-frame ones, dropping some. Here the sample spans 200,000 to 250,000 clones, 50% to 60% being singletons. Sequencing used CD4+ T cells sorted from blood, obtained at week 4, from a patient treated with tofacitinib. The receptors stem from a human donor with alopecia areata.

This clone was recorded many times. Within the sample, other DNA sequences also encode this same CDR3. This chain joins TRBV7-2 and TRBJ2-1; D is uncertain. Germline assignment: CDR1 SGHTA and CDR2 FQGNSA. This CDR3 contains 15 residues. V shed 1 base and J shed 0 bases, with 7 bases lying between them. The CDR3 here is CASSLGWGSYNEQFF. The CDR3 nucleotides are TGTGCCAGCAGCTTAGGGTGGGGCTCCTACAATGAGCAGTTCTTC.

This clone showed up just a few times. The chain carries TRBV30 and TRBJ2-7; TRBD2 aligns across 10 bases. The J segment lost 0 bases and the V segment lost 0 bases, leaving 5 bases of the junction unmatched. The CDR3 length is 16 residues. Germline V gene sequence: CDR1 GTSNPN, CDR2 SVGIG (reference sequence). This CDR3 reads CAWSVKLAGGSYEQYF. DNA of the CDR3: TGTGCCTGGAGTGTAAAGTTAGCGGGGGGCTCCTACGAGCAGTACTTC.

V gene TRBV5-4 combines with J gene TRBJ1-2, with 9 nucleotides matching TRBD1. Germline V gene sequence: CDR1 SGHNT, CDR2 YYREEE (reference sequence). With 4 bases clipped from V and 2 bases from J, the junction kept 3 bases outside the gene matches. This CDR3 is 14 amino acids long. As DNA, the CDR3 is TGTGCCAGCAGCCGGGGACAGGGAAACTATGGCTACACCTTC. Amino acids: CASSRGQGNYGYTF.

The CDR3 nucleotides read TGCGCCAGCAGCCAACAAAACAGGGAGACTGAGTCGGGCTACACCTTC. Protein sequence: CASSQQNRETESGYTF. V is TRBV4-1 and J is TRBJ1-2, with D possibly matching TRBD1 (6 bases). The ends were cut back, 2 bases at V and 8 bases at J, with 21 bases in the middle. CDR3 length equals 16 residues. The germline V gene has CDR1 MGHRA and CDR2 YSYEKL.

The J gene is TRBJ1-2, the V gene TRBV29-1, with 12 bases fitting TRBD1. CDR3 length: 15 amino acids. The V gene's germline CDR1 is SQVTM and CDR2 ANQGSEA. The V gene end was trimmed by 1 base and the J gene end by 7 bases; junction bases not matched to a gene: 7. In DNA form, the CDR3 reads TGCAGCGTTGAAGCCGGGACAGGGGGCGCAAGTGGCTACACCTTC. It encodes CSVEAGTGGASGYTF.

This clone was detected only a few times. J is TRBJ1-2 and V is TRBV19; maybe TRBD1 (5 bases). Trimming left V 9 bases short and J 7 bases short, with 18 bases between. The CDR3 is 13 residues long. Germline V gene lookup returns CDR1 LNHDA and CDR2 SQIVND (reference sequence). The CDR3: CASTTGGYGGYTF. The CDR3 nucleotides read TGTGCCAGCACAACGGGGGGATATGGTGGCTACACCTTC.

The chain recombines TRBV6-5 with TRBJ2-7, with D hard to call. From germline, CDR1 is MNHEY and CDR2 SVGAGI. The CDR3 totals 14 residues. Trimming shortened V by 0 bases and J by 5 bases, and 11 bases separated the two germline ends. In DNA form, the CDR3 reads TGTGCCAGCAGTTACTCTTCCCCACGGGACGAGCAGTACTTC. Translating gives CASSYSSPRDEQYF.

The V gene is TRBV29-1, the J gene TRBJ2-1, with 8 bases that match TRBD2. With 3 bases clipped from V and 4 bases from J, the junction kept 8 bases outside the gene matches. Per germline, CDR1 SQVTM and CDR2 ANQGSEA. The CDR3 is made up of 15 amino acids. CDR3 sequence (DNA): TGCAGCGTTGATTTGAACCCGGGAGGGTACAATGAGCAGTTCTTC. It specifies CSVDLNPGGYNEQFF.

The rearrangement links TRBV5-8 to TRBJ2-1; D is unresolved. The germline V gene has CDR1 SGHTS and CDR2 YDEGEE. Trimming cost V 4 bases and J 9 bases, with 8 bases left between them. The CDR3 extends over 11 amino acids. Written as DNA, the CDR3 is TGTGCCAGCAGCCCGGGCTTTGAGCAGTTCTTC. Its protein product is CASSPGFEQFF. The variable domain in full, completed from reference TRBV5-8 and TRBJ2-1, reads EAGVTQSPTHLIKTRGQQATLRCSPISGHTSVYWYQQALGLGLQFLLWYDEGEERNRGNFPPRFSGRQFPNYSSELNVNALELEDSALYLCASSPGFEQFFGPGTRLTVL.

V and J are TRBV15 and TRBJ1-5; TRBD1 matches 10 bases. Trimming took 0 bases from V and 4 from J; bases not matched to a gene: 6. CDR1 and CDR2 (germline): LNHNV, YYDKDF (reference sequence). This CDR3 comprises 17 residues. The CDR3 spells CATSRDRDRGRNQPQHF. The CDR3 DNA reads TGTGCCACCAGCAGAGATCGGGACAGGGGTAGGAATCAGCCCCAGCATTTT.

V and J are TRBV2 and TRBJ2-5; D remains ambiguous. Trimming pared 4 bases from V and 9 bases from J, leaving 6 bases between. This CDR3 spans 10 amino acids. Per germline, CDR1 SNHLY and CDR2 FYNNEI. The CDR3 here is CASSGRAQYF. The DNA of the CDR3 is TGTGCCAGCAGTGGCCGGGCCCAGTACTTC. The entire variable domain, with the rest obtained from reference TRBV2 and TRBJ2-5, is as follows: EPEVTQTPSHQVTQMGQEVILRCVPISNHLYFYWYRQILGQKVEFLVSFYNNEISEKSEIFDDQFSVERPDGSNFTLKIRSTKLEDSAMYFCASSGRAQYFGPGTRLLVL.

This chain links TRBV4-3 with TRBJ2-2; 8 bases are a match to TRBD2. The CDR3 consists of 17 residues. V lost 4 bases and J lost 3; bases outside the gene matches: 10. From germline, CDR1 is LGHNA and CDR2 YSLEER. The CDR3 here is CASSREAGTRDTGELFF. The CDR3 DNA reads as TGCGCCAGCAGCCGAGAAGCCGGGACTAGGGACACCGGGGAGCTGTTTTTT.

The V gene is TRBV4-3, the J gene TRBJ1-1, with TRBD1 matching over 7 bases. CDR3 length equals 16 residues. V was clipped by 3 bases and J by 1 base; unmatched bases: 8. Germline V gene data show CDR1 as LGHNA and CDR2 as YSLEER. CDR3 nucleotides: TGCGCCAGCAGCCATCAGACCGGGACAGCGAACACTGAAGCTTTCTTT. The encoded protein is CASSHQTGTANTEAFF.

The J gene is TRBJ1-2, the V gene TRBV29-1; 7 bases fit TRBD1. This CDR3 has 13 residues. From germline, CDR1 is SQVTM and CDR2 ANQGSEA. Unmatched junction bases numbered 12, after V lost 7 bases and J lost 7 bases. The CDR3 DNA sequence: TGCAGCGCTGGCCAGGGGGTATTCAGTGGCTACACCTTC. This translates into CSAGQGVFSGYTF.

The chain employs TRBV30 and TRBJ2-7; D remains unclear. Germline assignment: CDR1 GTSNPN and CDR2 SVGIG (reference sequence). CDR3 length: 13 residues. The germline V and J ends were trimmed by 2 bases and 2 bases, with 10 bases remaining between them. The DNA of the CDR3 is TGTGCCTGGAGTCGGGTCTCAGCCTACGAGCAGTACTTC. Translating gives CAWSRVSAYEQYF.

CDR3 in DNA: TGTGCCACCAGCAGAGATTATATTGCAAGGGAGGGCTACACCTTC. Its protein product is CATSRDYIAREGYTF. V gene TRBV15 combines with J gene TRBJ1-2; no definite D call. V lost 0 bases and J lost 8, with 16 bases in between. The CDR3 covers 15 residues. CDR1 and CDR2 from the germline V gene are LNHNV and YYDKDF (reference sequence).

V is TRBV7-2 and J is TRBJ2-3; 7 bases align to TRBD1. J was trimmed by 6 bases and V by 5 bases; bases with no gene match: 11. The germline V gene has CDR1 SGHTA and CDR2 FQGNSA. The CDR3 is 15 residues long. CDR3: CASSLRGPGSDTQYF. DNA of the CDR3: TGTGCCAGCAGCCTGAGGGGGCCAGGTTCGGATACGCAGTATTTT.

As DNA, the CDR3 is TGTGCCAGTAGTATGTCAGGGAGTCGGAGTGGCTACACCTTC. Translated: CASSMSGSRSGYTF. The chain couples TRBV19 to TRBJ1-2, with D possibly matching TRBD1 (5 bases). CDR1 LNHDA and CDR2 SQIVND come from the germline V gene (reference sequence). This CDR3 has 14 residues. Trimming removed 3 bases from V and 7 bases from J, with 15 bases in between.

CDR3 nucleotides: TGTGCCACGACAGGTGTCCAGGACCAAAATTCACCCCTCCACTTT. Translating gives CATTGVQDQNSPLHF. The chain employs TRBV10-3 and TRBJ1-6; possible D gene TRBD1, 6 bases. Germline assignment: CDR1 ENHRY and CDR2 SYGVKD. The ends were cut back, 10 bases at V and 7 bases at J, with 20 bases in the middle. CDR3 length: 15 residues.

This clone was counted a few times. The chain joins TRBV7-9 to TRBJ2-1; 11 nucleotides line up with TRBD2. Germline assignment: CDR1 SEHNR and CDR2 FQNEAQ (reference sequence). The junction had 13 bases not matched to a gene; V was cut back by 5 bases and J by 13 bases. The CDR3 loop spans 15 amino acids. The CDR3 protein is CASSGSGGAPSFQFF. The DNA for the CDR3 is TGTGCCAGCAGCGGTAGCGGGGGGGCCCCGTCATTTCAGTTCTTC. The full variable domain, completed using reference TRBV7-9 and TRBJ2-1, is DTGVSQNPRHKITKRGQNVTFRCDPISEHNRLYWYRQTLGQGPEFLTYFQNEAQLEKSRLLSDRFSAERPKGSFSTLEIQRTEQGDSAMYLCASSGSGGAPSFQFFGPGTRLTVL.

The chain has TRBV10-3 and TRBJ2-3; 9 bases are a match to TRBD2. Germline V gives CDR1 ENHRY, CDR2 SYGVKD. This CDR3 contains 16 residues. The V and J ends lost 7 bases and 7 bases, in that order; junction bases with no gene match: 15. CDR3 nucleotides: TGTGCCATCACCCCGGGCGCGGCGGGGGGGCCTAATACGCAGTATTTT. As protein: CAITPGAAGGPNTQYF.

This clone was detected a few times. This sequence joins TRBV5-1 and TRBJ2-3; 9 bases align to TRBD1. CDR1 and CDR2 from the germline V gene are SGHRS and YFSETQ. The ends lost 3 bases at V and 4 bases at J; junction bases unmatched: 6. The CDR3 runs 15 residues. As DNA, the CDR3 is TGCGCCAGCAGCTCCGGACAGGGGAGCCCAGATACGCAGTATTTT. It encodes CASSSGQGSPDTQYF.

The V call is TRBV2, the J call TRBJ1-2; D gene unclear. CDR1 SNHLY and CDR2 FYNNEI come from the germline V gene. CDR3 size: 13 residues. Trimming pared 4 bases from V and 3 bases from J, leaving 9 bases between. The CDR3 bases are TGTGCCAGCAGTGCCCAGGTGCACTATGGCTACACCTTC. Translating gives CASSAQVHYGYTF.

The sample holds a few counts of this clone. This sequence joins TRBV7-9 and TRBJ1-4; 7 bases map to TRBD1. Germline V gene lookup returns CDR1 SEHNR and CDR2 FQNEAQ (reference sequence). The J segment lost 4 bases and the V segment lost 4 bases, leaving 3 bases of the junction unmatched. This CDR3 contains 14 residues. CDR3 sequence (DNA): TGTGCCAGCAGCTCAGGGGGTGTTAATGAAAAACTGTTTTTT. Translated: CASSSGGVNEKLFF.

The chain joins TRBV5-1 to TRBJ2-3; 12 bases agree with TRBD2. With V trimmed by 3 bases and J by 2 bases, 10 bases remained unmatched. From germline, CDR1 is SGHRS and CDR2 YFSETQ. The CDR3 runs 18 residues. This chain's CDR3 is CASSWTSGMPLATDTQYF. The CDR3 DNA sequence: TGCGCCAGCAGCTGGACTAGCGGGATGCCCCTCGCCACAGATACGCAGTATTTT.

The CDR3 region is CASSLGQFLEAFF. The CDR3 coding sequence is TGCGCCAGCAGCTTGGGACAGTTTCTTGAAGCTTTCTTT. The chain is built from TRBV4-1 and TRBJ1-1; TRBD1 matches 7 bases. The CDR3 has 13 residues. CDR1 is MGHRA and CDR2 is YSYEKL in the germline V gene. V gave up 5 bases and J gave up 7 bases; unmatched junction bases: 7.

This rearrangement joins TRBV4-3 to TRBJ2-3; maybe TRBD1 (6 bases). The CDR3 sequence is 14 residues long. V dropped 5 bases and J dropped 6 bases, with 15 bases sitting between them. Germline CDR1 LGHNA, CDR2 YSLEER. The CDR3 sequence is CASSGGSFYDTQYF. As DNA, the CDR3 is TGCGCCAGCAGCGGGGGCAGCTTTTACGATACGCAGTATTTT.